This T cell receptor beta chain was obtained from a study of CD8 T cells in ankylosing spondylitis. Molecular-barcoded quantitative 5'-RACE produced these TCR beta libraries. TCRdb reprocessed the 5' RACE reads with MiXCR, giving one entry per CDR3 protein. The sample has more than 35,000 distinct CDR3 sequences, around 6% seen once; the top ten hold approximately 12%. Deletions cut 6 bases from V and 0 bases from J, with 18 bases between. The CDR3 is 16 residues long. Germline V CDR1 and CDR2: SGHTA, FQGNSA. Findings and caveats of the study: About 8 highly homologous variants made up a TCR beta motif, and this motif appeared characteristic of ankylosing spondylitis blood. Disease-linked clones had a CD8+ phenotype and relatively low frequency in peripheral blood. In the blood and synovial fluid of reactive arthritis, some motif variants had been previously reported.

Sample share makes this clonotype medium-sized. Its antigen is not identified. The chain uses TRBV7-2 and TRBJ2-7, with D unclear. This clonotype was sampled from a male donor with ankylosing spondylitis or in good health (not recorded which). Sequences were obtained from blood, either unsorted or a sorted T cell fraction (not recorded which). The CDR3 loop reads CASSLSLAVSSYEQYF. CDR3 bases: TGTGCCAGCAGTCTCAGCTTGGCGGTTAGCTCCTACGAGCAGTACTTC.